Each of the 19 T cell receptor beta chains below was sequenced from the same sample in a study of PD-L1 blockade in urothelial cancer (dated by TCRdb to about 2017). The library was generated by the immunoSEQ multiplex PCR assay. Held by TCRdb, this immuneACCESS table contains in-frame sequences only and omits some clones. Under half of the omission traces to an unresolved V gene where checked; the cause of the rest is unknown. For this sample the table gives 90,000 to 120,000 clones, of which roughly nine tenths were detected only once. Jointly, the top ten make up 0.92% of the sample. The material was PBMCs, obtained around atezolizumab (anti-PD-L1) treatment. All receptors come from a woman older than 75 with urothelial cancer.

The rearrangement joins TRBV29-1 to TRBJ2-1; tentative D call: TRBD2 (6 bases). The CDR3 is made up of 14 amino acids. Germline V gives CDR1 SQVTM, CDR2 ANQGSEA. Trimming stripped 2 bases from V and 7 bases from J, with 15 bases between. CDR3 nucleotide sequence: TGCAGCGTTGAACCAGCGGGTCATGTAAATGAGCAGTTCTTC. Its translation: CSVEPAGHVNEQFF.

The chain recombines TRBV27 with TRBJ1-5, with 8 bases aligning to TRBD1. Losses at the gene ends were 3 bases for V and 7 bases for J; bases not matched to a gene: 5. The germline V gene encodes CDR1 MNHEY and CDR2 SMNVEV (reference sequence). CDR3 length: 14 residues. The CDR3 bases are TGTGCCAGCAGTTTCACAGGGGGGCGCCAGCCCCAGCATTTT. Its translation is CASSFTGGRQPQHF.

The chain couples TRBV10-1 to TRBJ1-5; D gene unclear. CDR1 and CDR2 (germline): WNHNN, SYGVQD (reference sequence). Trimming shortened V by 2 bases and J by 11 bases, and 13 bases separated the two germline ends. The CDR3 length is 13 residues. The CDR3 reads CASSEQQSGAQHF. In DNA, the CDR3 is TGCGCCAGCAGTGAGCAACAGTCCGGGGCCCAGCATTTT.

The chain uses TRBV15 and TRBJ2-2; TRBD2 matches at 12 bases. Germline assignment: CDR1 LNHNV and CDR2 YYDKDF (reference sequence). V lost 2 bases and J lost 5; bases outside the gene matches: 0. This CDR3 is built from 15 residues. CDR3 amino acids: CATSRLAGGTGELFF. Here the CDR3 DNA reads TGTGCCACCAGCAGACTAGCGGGAGGGACCGGGGAGCTGTTTTTT.

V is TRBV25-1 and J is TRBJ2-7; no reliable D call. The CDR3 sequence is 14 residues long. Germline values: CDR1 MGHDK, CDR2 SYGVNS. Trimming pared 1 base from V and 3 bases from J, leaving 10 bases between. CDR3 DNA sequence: TGTGCCAGCAGTGAATTTCCCACAGACTACGAGCAGTACTTC. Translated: CASSEFPTDYEQYF.

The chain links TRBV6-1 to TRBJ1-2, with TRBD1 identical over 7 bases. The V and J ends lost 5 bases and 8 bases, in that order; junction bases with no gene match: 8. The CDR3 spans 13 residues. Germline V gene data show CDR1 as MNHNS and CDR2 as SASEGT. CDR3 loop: CASSSTGFVGYTF. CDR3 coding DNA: TGTGCCAGCAGTTCGACAGGGTTCGTGGGCTACACCTTC.

The CDR3 DNA is TGTGCCAGTAGTATTTTATTTCGGGGGGCAGATCAGCCCCAGCATTTT. Protein: CASSILFRGADQPQHF. The gene calls are TRBV19 and TRBJ1-5, with D possibly TRBD1 on 6 matching bases. Trimming left V 3 bases short and J 5 bases short, with 17 bases between. The germline CDR1 and CDR2 sequences are LNHDA and SQIVND (reference sequence). This CDR3 is 16 amino acids long.

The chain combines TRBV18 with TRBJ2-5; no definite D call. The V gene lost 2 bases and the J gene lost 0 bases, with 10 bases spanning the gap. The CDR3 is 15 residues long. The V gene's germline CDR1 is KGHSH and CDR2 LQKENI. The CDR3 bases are TGTGCCAGCTCACCAAGCTGGGCAAACCAAGAGACCCAGTACTTC. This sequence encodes CASSPSWANQETQYF. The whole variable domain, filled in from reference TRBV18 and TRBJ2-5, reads NAGVMQNPRHLVRRRGQEARLRCSPMKGHSHVYWYRQLPEEGLKFMVYLQKENIIDESGMPKERFSAEFPKEGPSILRIQQVVRGDSAAYFCASSPSWANQETQYFGPGTRLLVL.

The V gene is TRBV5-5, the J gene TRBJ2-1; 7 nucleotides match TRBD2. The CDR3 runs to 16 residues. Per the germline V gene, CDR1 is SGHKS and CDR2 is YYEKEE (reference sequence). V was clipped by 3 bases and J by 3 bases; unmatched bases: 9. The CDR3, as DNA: TGTGCCAGCAGCTGGGCACGGGCGGGAGACTACAATGAGCAGTTCTTC. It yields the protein CASSWARAGDYNEQFF.

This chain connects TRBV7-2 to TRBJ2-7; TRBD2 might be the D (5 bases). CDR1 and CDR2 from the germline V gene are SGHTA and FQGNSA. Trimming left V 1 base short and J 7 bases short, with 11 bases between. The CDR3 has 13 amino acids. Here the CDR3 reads CASSLGPGGEQYF. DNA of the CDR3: TGTGCCAGCAGCTTAGGGCCAGGCGGGGAGCAGTACTTC.

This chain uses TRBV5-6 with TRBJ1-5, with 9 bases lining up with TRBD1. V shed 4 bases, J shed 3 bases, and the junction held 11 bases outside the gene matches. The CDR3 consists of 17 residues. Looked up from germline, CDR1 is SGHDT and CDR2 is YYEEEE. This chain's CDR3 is CASSPRGQGNTNQPQHF. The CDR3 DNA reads TGTGCCAGCAGCCCGCGAGGACAGGGGAACACCAATCAGCCCCAGCATTTT.

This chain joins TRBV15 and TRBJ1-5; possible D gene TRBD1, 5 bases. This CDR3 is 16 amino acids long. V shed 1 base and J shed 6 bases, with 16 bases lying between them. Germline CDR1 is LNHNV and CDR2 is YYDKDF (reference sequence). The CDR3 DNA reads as TGTGCCACCAGCAGAGGTCTTGGGGCGGGGGGTCAGCCCCAGCATTTT. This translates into CATSRGLGAGGQPQHF.

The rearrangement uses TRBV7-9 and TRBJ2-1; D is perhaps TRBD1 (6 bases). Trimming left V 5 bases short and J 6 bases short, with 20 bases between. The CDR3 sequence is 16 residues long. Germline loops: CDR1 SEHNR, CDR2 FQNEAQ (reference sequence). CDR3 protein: CASSPLGQGKRNEQFF. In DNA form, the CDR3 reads TGTGCCAGCAGCCCCCTCGGGCAGGGGAAACGCAATGAGCAGTTCTTC.

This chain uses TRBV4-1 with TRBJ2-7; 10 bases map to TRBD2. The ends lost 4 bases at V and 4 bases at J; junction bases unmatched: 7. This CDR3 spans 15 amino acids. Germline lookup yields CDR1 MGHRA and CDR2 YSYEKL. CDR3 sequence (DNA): TGCGCCAGCAGCCCGAGGACTAGCGGTCCGTACGAGCAGTACTTC. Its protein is CASSPRTSGPYEQYF.

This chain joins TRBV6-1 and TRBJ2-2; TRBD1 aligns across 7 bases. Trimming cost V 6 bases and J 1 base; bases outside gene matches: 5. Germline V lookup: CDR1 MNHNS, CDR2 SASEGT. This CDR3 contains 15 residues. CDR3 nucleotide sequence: TGTGCCAGCAGGGAACAGGGGATGAACACCGGGGAGCTGTTTTTT. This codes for CASREQGMNTGELFF.

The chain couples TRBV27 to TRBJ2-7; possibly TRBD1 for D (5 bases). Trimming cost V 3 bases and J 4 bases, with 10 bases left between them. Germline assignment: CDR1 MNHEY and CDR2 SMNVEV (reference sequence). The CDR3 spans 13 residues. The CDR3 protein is CASSLSRVYEQYF. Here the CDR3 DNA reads TGTGCCAGCAGTTTGTCCAGGGTTTACGAGCAGTACTTC.

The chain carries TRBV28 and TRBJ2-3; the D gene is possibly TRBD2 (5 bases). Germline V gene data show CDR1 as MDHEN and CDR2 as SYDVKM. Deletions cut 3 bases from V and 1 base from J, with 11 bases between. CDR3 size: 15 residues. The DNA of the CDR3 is TGTGCCAGCAGTTTCGCTAGCAGAGGCACAGATACGCAGTATTTT. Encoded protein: CASSFASRGTDTQYF. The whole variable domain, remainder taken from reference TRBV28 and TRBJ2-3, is DVKVTQSSRYLVKRTGEKVFLECVQDMDHENMFWYRQDPGLGLRLIYFSYDVKMKEKGDIPEGYSVSREKKERFSLILESASTNQTSMYLCASSFASRGTDTQYFGPGTRLTVL.

This CDR3 is CATLLAGGGETQYF. The CDR3 region has the DNA TGTGCCACCCTCCTTGCGGGAGGGGGGGAGACCCAGTACTTC. The rearrangement uses TRBV15 and TRBJ2-5, with 9 nucleotides matching TRBD2. This CDR3 is built from 14 residues. V shed 8 bases, J shed 5 bases, and the junction held 9 bases outside the gene matches. Germline values: CDR1 LNHNV, CDR2 YYDKDF (reference sequence).

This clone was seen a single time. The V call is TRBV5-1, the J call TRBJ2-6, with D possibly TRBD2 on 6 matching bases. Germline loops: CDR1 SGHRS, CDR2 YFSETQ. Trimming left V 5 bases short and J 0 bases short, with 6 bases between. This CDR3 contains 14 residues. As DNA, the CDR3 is TGCGCCAGCAGGCGGGGCTCTGGGGCCAACGTCCTGACTTTC. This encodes CASRRGSGANVLTF.